Below, one TCR beta chain is given with its context. The record originates from a study of blood T cell repertoires in COVID-19. Sequencing was performed with immunoSEQ multiplex PCR; in TCRdb, only in-frame clones are kept and a portion is missing. The sample shows around 300,000 clones, around 87% of them seen only once. Sequencing was done on a sample of PBMCs or T cells enriched from blood (not recorded which). The sequence derives from a young woman who had recovered from COVID-19.

CDR3 sequence (DNA): TGTGCCAGCAGGCGCGGGACAGACCCGTCCGAGCTGTTTTTT. It translates to CASRRGTDPSELFF. The chain joins TRBV6-5 to TRBJ2-2; a weak D match, TRBD1 (7 bases). Deletions cut 6 bases from V and 11 bases from J, with 19 bases between. Germline loops: CDR1 MNHEY, CDR2 SVGAGI. This CDR3 region has 14 residues.